This TCR beta chain was identified in a study of siplizumab effects on memory and regulatory T cells. The data were produced by immunoSEQ multiplex PCR, yet TCRdb's version contains in-frame clones alone and is incomplete. The sample carries around 26,000 clones, around 83% recorded once. About this clone itself: The antigen is not known.

The germline V and J ends were trimmed by 4 bases and 0 bases, with 19 bases remaining between them. The CDR3 spans 18 residues. From germline, CDR1 is LNHDA and CDR2 SQIVND (reference sequence). Broader study findings: Naive versus memory phenotype went unassigned for roughly 75-96% of proliferating CD4+ or CD8+ clones. Significantly reduced by siplizumab was the cumulative frequency of alloreactive sequences, namely those traceable to unstimulated CD4+ memory cells. Proliferating Tregs' suppressive function in siplizumab cultures went unconfirmed.

V and J are TRBV19 and TRBJ1-5; D is undetermined. The receptor's source is a human donor in good health. Source material: memory CD4+ T cells sorted from blood. The CDR3 reads CASSRSAVSADSNQPQHF. The CDR3 nucleotides are TGTGCCAGTAGTAGATCGGCCGTTTCGGCGGATAGCAATCAGCCCCAGCATTTT.